A selection of T cell receptor beta chains follows, all from one sample in a study of post-analysis software for immune sequencing data. From the PCR reads, TCRdb called clonotypes with MiXCR, one entry per CDR3 protein. The data hold hundreds of thousands of distinct CDR3 sequences, with about 60% observed a single time. The sample taken for sequencing was blood. The source of these receptors is a girl aged 2 to 10 with multiple sclerosis. CDR3s include the opening cysteine and the closing phenylalanine or tryptophan. Fields, in order: V gene, J gene, clone size, CDR3 protein. Not all rows give a size; the values are once, few, many and, for expanded clones, a class.

v_call: TRBV5-5; j_call: TRBJ2-5; clone_size: few; cdr3_aa: CASSLGGLRETQYF
v_call: TRBV20-1; j_call: TRBJ2-5; clone_size: NA; cdr3_aa: CSARHREMMGTQYF
v_call: TRBV7-9; j_call: TRBJ1-2; clone_size: NA; cdr3_aa: CASSLAGQAGYTF
v_call: TRBV4-3; j_call: TRBJ1-1; clone_size: NA; cdr3_aa: CASSQVPTAGHTEAFF
v_call: TRBV6-5; j_call: TRBJ1-2; clone_size: NA; cdr3_aa: CASSYSRTGGAVRDGYTF
v_call: TRBV10-3; j_call: TRBJ1-3; clone_size: NA; cdr3_aa: CAISGGRYASGNTIYF
v_call: TRBV27; j_call: TRBJ2-5; clone_size: NA; cdr3_aa: CASSAIYTREETQYF
v_call: TRBV6-6; j_call: TRBJ2-5; clone_size: NA; cdr3_aa: CASRPGGGLKETQYF
v_call: TRBV20-1; j_call: TRBJ2-5; clone_size: NA; cdr3_aa: CSARDNRPQETQYF
v_call: TRBV9; j_call: TRBJ1-5; clone_size: NA; cdr3_aa: CASSVDGVLGQPQHF
v_call: TRBV28; j_call: TRBJ2-3; clone_size: few; cdr3_aa: CASSRDESYTDTQYF
v_call: TRBV6-5; j_call: TRBJ1-2; clone_size: once; cdr3_aa: CASRFQQGAGGYTF
v_call: TRBV11-2; j_call: TRBJ2-5; clone_size: NA; cdr3_aa: CAGSLDLAWETQYF
v_call: TRBV12-3/TRBV12-4; j_call: TRBJ2-1; clone_size: few; cdr3_aa: CASSTPGEGAENEQFF
v_call: TRBV25-1; j_call: TRBJ2-7; clone_size: once; cdr3_aa: CASSEALGFSYEQYF
v_call: TRBV29-1; j_call: TRBJ2-1; clone_size: NA; cdr3_aa: CSVAPRQGPYNEQFF
v_call: TRBV7-8; j_call: TRBJ2-6; clone_size: NA; cdr3_aa: CASRSDARSGTNVLTF
v_call: TRBV7-6; j_call: TRBJ2-5; clone_size: NA; cdr3_aa: CANSLASWETQYF
v_call: TRBV12-3/TRBV12-4; j_call: TRBJ2-7; clone_size: NA; cdr3_aa: CASSNRSGQGQYF
v_call: TRBV4-1; j_call: TRBJ2-7; clone_size: NA; cdr3_aa: CASSQGLASTYEQYF
v_call: TRBV20-1; j_call: NA; clone_size: NA; cdr3_aa: CSASLLAGPYEQYF
v_call: TRBV4-3; j_call: TRBJ1-2; clone_size: NA; cdr3_aa: CASSQEAGGNYGYTF
v_call: TRBV20-1; j_call: TRBJ2-3; clone_size: NA; cdr3_aa: CSARETGTLTDTQYF
v_call: TRBV7-9; j_call: TRBJ1-5; clone_size: few; cdr3_aa: CASSAGLSSNQPQHF
v_call: TRBV27; j_call: TRBJ2-5; clone_size: NA; cdr3_aa: CASSLSQASGFKETQYF
v_call: TRBV7-9; j_call: TRBJ2-1; clone_size: few; cdr3_aa: CASSFSSGEQFF
v_call: TRBV5-1; j_call: TRBJ2-1; clone_size: NA; cdr3_aa: CASSYPRGASYNEQFF
v_call: TRBV12-3/TRBV12-4; j_call: TRBJ2-2; clone_size: NA; cdr3_aa: CASSLQVTNTGELFF
v_call: TRBV18; j_call: TRBJ1-3; clone_size: once; cdr3_aa: CASSPQDGNSGNTIYF
v_call: TRBV5-1; j_call: TRBJ2-1; clone_size: NA; cdr3_aa: CASSFTGGCNEQFF
v_call: TRBV29-1; j_call: TRBJ2-4; clone_size: NA; cdr3_aa: CSVEVGSGEQYF
v_call: TRBV28; j_call: TRBJ2-1; clone_size: NA; cdr3_aa: CASSPSLRLAGENEQFF
v_call: TRBV20-1; j_call: TRBJ1-5; clone_size: NA; cdr3_aa: CSASSGNHQPQHF
v_call: TRBV29-1; j_call: TRBJ2-7; clone_size: NA; cdr3_aa: CSVVTGNEQYF
v_call: TRBV18; j_call: TRBJ2-7; clone_size: few; cdr3_aa: CASSPPGQGGYEQYF
v_call: TRBV7-9; j_call: TRBJ1-5; clone_size: NA; cdr3_aa: CASSFGQANQPQHF
v_call: TRBV6-2/TRBV6-3; j_call: TRBJ2-5; clone_size: NA; cdr3_aa: CASSYYDPGQETQYF
v_call: TRBV7-9; j_call: NA; clone_size: NA; cdr3_aa: CASSPSTSPLYEQYF
v_call: TRBV18; j_call: TRBJ2-1; clone_size: NA; cdr3_aa: CASSPRDGSSSYNEQFF
v_call: TRBV11-1; j_call: TRBJ1-2; clone_size: NA; cdr3_aa: CASSFGGADYGYTF
v_call: TRBV27; j_call: TRBJ1-1; clone_size: once; cdr3_aa: CASSLSSVTEAFF
v_call: TRBV5-1; j_call: TRBJ2-7; clone_size: NA; cdr3_aa: CASTGASSYEQYF
v_call: TRBV4-3; j_call: TRBJ2-1; clone_size: few; cdr3_aa: CASSQDVGVFNEQFF
v_call: TRBV5-1; j_call: TRBJ2-3; clone_size: NA; cdr3_aa: CASSLRAGGEDTQYF
v_call: TRBV9; j_call: TRBJ1-6; clone_size: NA; cdr3_aa: CASSVDGGLSPLHF
v_call: TRBV24-1; j_call: TRBJ1-2; clone_size: NA; cdr3_aa: CATSDPGQAGYGYTF
v_call: TRBV3-1; j_call: TRBJ2-1; clone_size: once; cdr3_aa: CASSQGTAGGPQFF
v_call: TRBV5-1; j_call: TRBJ2-1; clone_size: NA; cdr3_aa: CASSGDREYNEQFF
v_call: TRBV2; j_call: TRBJ2-3; clone_size: NA; cdr3_aa: CASMSREPTDTQYF
v_call: TRBV6-5; j_call: TRBJ2-7; clone_size: NA; cdr3_aa: CVSSPRTGHSYEQYF